The text below deals with one TCR beta chain. This entry comes from a study of blood T cell repertoires in COVID-19. Background on the study: COVID-19 samples from acute and convalescent phases originated in the United States, Italy and Spain. From T cells, B-cell-depleted T cells, or PBMCs came the material, which was cDNA or gDNA.

Germline V gene lookup returns CDR1 SNHLY and CDR2 FYNNEI. V was clipped by 4 bases and J by 1 base; unmatched bases: 0. This CDR3 region has 13 residues. Per the original data handling: Scientists estimated how many nucleated cells there were by amplifying reference gene primers. Generated by immunoSEQ multiplex PCR, the TCRdb table keeps only in-frame clones and is missing some. That table supplies the V and J calls and clone size; D and trimming were determined from the DNA. The sample contains 55,000 to 70,000 clones, approximately 86% of which appear only once. V gene TRBV2 combines with J gene TRBJ2-5; 7 bases line up with TRBD2. The TCR originated in a man aged 50-60 years with acute or convalescent COVID-19. The sequenced material came from peripheral blood. The CDR3 DNA sequence: TGTGCCAGCAGTGGGGGGGGCCAAGAGACCCAGTACTTC. Translating it yields CASSGGGQETQYF. Filled out from reference TRBV2 and TRBJ2-5, the complete variable domain reads EPEVTQTPSHQVTQMGQEVILRCVPISNHLYFYWYRQILGQKVEFLVSFYNNEISEKSEIFDDQFSVERPDGSNFTLKIRSTKLEDSAMYFCASSGGGQETQYFGPGTRLLVL.